A selection of T cell receptor beta chains follows, all from one sample in a study of low-dose radiotherapy and immunotherapy resistance in tumors. In TCRdb, the reads were re-called with MiXCR into one record per CDR3 protein. Of under 90,000 distinct CDR3 sequences listed, approximately 31% were seen once; the top ten hold 11%. The material was PBMCs, obtained before treatment. These receptors all come from a female donor with ovarian cancer. CDR3s include the opening cysteine and the closing phenylalanine or tryptophan. D genes are given only for firm matches. Only part of the rows carry a size: once, few, many, or a class if the clone is expanded.

>TRBV7-2|many|.|TRBJ2-1
TGTGCCAGCAGCTTAACGTCAGGCAAATACAATGAGCAGTTCTTC
CASSLTSGKYNEQFF
>TRBV5-6|many|.|TRBJ1-5
TGTGCCAGCAGCTTTGTGGGGACACCCCAGCATTTT
CASSFVGTPQHF
>TRBV11-1|many|TRBD1|TRBJ1-1
TGTGCCAGCAGCCCCCAGGGACAGCTGAACACTGAAGCTTTCTTT
CASSPQGQLNTEAFF
>TRBV6-2/TRBV6-3|.|TRBD1|TRBJ1-5
TGTGCCAGCAGCAGTTACACGCAGGGGGCAGGTGGACCCTATAGCAATCAGCCCCAGCATTTT
CASSSYTQGAGGPYSNQPQHF
>TRBV5-4|.|.|TRBJ2-7
TGTGCCAGCAGCTTGGGACAGCGGTACGAGCAGTACTTC
CASSLGQRYEQYF
>TRBV7-2|.|TRBD2|TRBJ2-1
TGTGCCAGCAGCTTAGTTGCGACTAGCCCGTATTTCTTC
CASSLVATSPYFF
>TRBV10-3|many|.|TRBJ1-3
TGTGCCATCAGTGAGTCAAGCGTCTCTGGAAACACCATATATTTT
CAISESSVSGNTIYF
>TRBV28|.|.|TRBJ1-4
TGTGCCAGCAGGGGCGGAGGCCCAACTAATGAAAAACTGTTTTTT
CASRGGGPTNEKLFF
>TRBV7-8|.|.|TRBJ1-2
TGTGCCAGCAGCCTGGGGGGGGGCAGCTACACCTTC
CASSLGGGSYTF
>TRBV5-1|many|.|TRBJ1-1
TGCGCCAGCAGACGGGACGGGGGTTACACTGAAGCTTTCTTT
CASRRDGGYTEAFF
>TRBV29-1|.|.|TRBJ2-7
TGCAGCGTTGAAATCTCCTACGAGCAGTACTTC
CSVEISYEQYF
>TRBV28|few|.|TRBJ1-5
TGTGCCAGCAGTTTGTTGTCTTCGAGGGATCAGCCCCAGCATTTT
CASSLLSSRDQPQHF
>TRBV20-1|many|TRBD2|TRBJ2-3
TGCAGTGCTAGTCCGTCCCGACTAGCGGGACGTAATACGCAGTATTTT
CSASPSRLAGRNTQYF
>TRBV20-1|few|.|TRBJ2-5
TGCAGTGCGGCCCAAGAGACCCAGTACTTC
CSAAQETQYF
>TRBV14|many|.|TRBJ2-1
TGTGCCAGCAGCCAAGTTTGGAGCGGCCTCTACAATGAGCAGTTCTTC
CASSQVWSGLYNEQFF
>TRBV19|many|.|TRBJ2-5
TGTGCCAGTAGTATAGGACGGTCGCAAGAGACCCAGTACTTC
CASSIGRSQETQYF
>TRBV28|many|.|TRBJ2-1
TGTGCCAGCAGTTTATTCAGAGGGTCGGGTGAGCAGTTCTTC
CASSLFRGSGEQFF
>TRBV9|many|TRBD1|TRBJ2-2
TGTGCCAGCAGCGTAGCAGGGACAGGGGGCTTGGACACCGGGGAGCTGTTTTTT
CASSVAGTGGLDTGELFF
>TRBV19|many|TRBD1|TRBJ2-7
TGTGCCAGTAGTATTTTCGGACAGGGCGCCTACGAGCAGTACTTC
CASSIFGQGAYEQYF
>TRBV5-1|many|TRBD2|TRBJ2-1
TGCGCCAGCAGCTCCACCATAGCGGGAGGAAGTAATGAGCAGTTCTTC
CASSSTIAGGSNEQFF
>TRBV10-1|many|TRBD1|TRBJ2-1
TGCGCCAGCAGTGAGTCGGCAGGGGGCTCCTACAATGAGCAGTTCTTC
CASSESAGGSYNEQFF
>TRBV7-8|many|.|TRBJ2-2
TGTGCCAGCAGCTTAGGCGGAGGGCAACAAAACACCGGGGAGCTGTTTTTT
CASSLGGGQQNTGELFF
>TRBV5-1|many|.|TRBJ2-5
TGCGCCAGCAGCGACCCGGGGAAAGAGACCCAGTACTTC
CASSDPGKETQYF
>TRBV19|.|.|TRBJ1-4
TGTGCCAGTAGTTCCGCAGGTCCAACTAATGAAAAACTGTTTTTT
CASSSAGPTNEKLFF
>TRBV5-5|many|.|TRBJ1-5
TGTGCCAGCAGCTCCGGGACGGGTTCAAATCAGCCCCAGCATTTT
CASSSGTGSNQPQHF
>TRBV9|many|TRBD2|TRBJ2-1
TGTGCCAGCAGCGTAGATGCCCGGGGGGGCTACAATGAGCAGTTCTTC
CASSVDARGGYNEQFF
>TRBV29-1|many|.|TRBJ2-5
TGCAGCGTTGAAGATCCCCGCTCAGGGGAGACCCAGTACTTC
CSVEDPRSGETQYF
>TRBV11-3|many|.|TRBJ2-2
TGTGCCAGCAGCTTAGTCAGGGCCACCGGGGAGCTGTTTTTT
CASSLVRATGELFF
>TRBV11-2|.|.|TRBJ2-1
TGTGCCAGCAGCTTAGCTCTAGCGCTAGCCACCTACAATGAGCAGTTCTTC
CASSLALALATYNEQFF
>TRBV5-1|.|TRBD2|TRBJ2-4
TGCGCCAGCAGCCTAAGCGGGGGGGGATACAATGAGCAGTACTTC
CASSLSGGGYNEQYF
>TRBV7-2|many|TRBD2|TRBJ2-7
TGTGCCAGCAGCTTAAGGGGACTAGTTAGCGAGCAGTACTTC
CASSLRGLVSEQYF
>TRBV23-1|many|TRBD1|TRBJ2-7
TGCGCCAGCAGTCAAGAAGTACCCGCGCTCGGGACAGGGGTAGACGAGCAGTACTTC
CASSQEVPALGTGVDEQYF
>TRBV29-1|many|.|TRBJ1-1
TGCAGCGTGAGACACCCGAACACTGAAGCTTTCTTT
CSVRHPNTEAFF
>TRBV27|many|TRBD2|TRBJ2-3
TGTGCCAGCAGTATTAGCGGGGGGGCAGATACGCAGTATTTT
CASSISGGADTQYF
>TRBV6-5|many|.|TRBJ2-1
TGTGCCAGCAGCCGCAGGTCATCCAGGGATGAGCAGTTCTTC
CASSRRSSRDEQFF
>TRBV19|many|.|TRBJ2-7
TGTGCCAGTAGTCTGCGACTGAACGTGCCCTACGAGCAGTACTTC
CASSLRLNVPYEQYF
>TRBV12-3/TRBV12-4|.|.|TRBJ1-1
TGTGCCAGCAGTTTAATGGTTCCCTCGAACACTGAAGCTTTCTTT
CASSLMVPSNTEAFF
>TRBV4-3|.|TRBD2|TRBJ2-1
TGCGCCAGCACGGGATATCGCGGGGGGGCTTCGGGTGAGCAGTTCTTC
CASTGYRGGASGEQFF
>TRBV6-1|.|.|TRBJ2-7
TGTGCCGGCAGTCAGGTAGGGGCCTACGAGCAGTACTTC
CAGSQVGAYEQYF
>TRBV7-9|many|.|TRBJ2-1
TGTGCCAGCAGTGAGGGGCTAGGGTTGGCTGAGCAGTTCTTC
CASSEGLGLAEQFF
>TRBV7-3|few|.|TRBJ2-2
.
CASRPAGSSGELFFF
>TRBV5-1|few|.|TRBJ1-1
TGCGCCAGCAGCTTACAGGGAATGGTAGGCACTGAAGCTTTCTTT
CASSLQGMVGTEAFF
>TRBV6-6|many|TRBD2|TRBJ2-3
TGTGCCAGCAGTTACGGGGAAAAGCGGGGGGTTAGCACAGATACGCAGTATTTT
CASSYGEKRGVSTDTQYF
>TRBV7-3|.|TRBD2|TRBJ2-3
TGTGCCAGCAGCTCCTTAGCGGGGAGCACAGATACGCAGTATTTT
CASSSLAGSTDTQYF
>TRBV20-1|many|TRBD2|TRBJ2-2
TGCAGTGCTAGATCTAGCGGGAACCTGAACACCGGGGAGCTGTTTTTT
CSARSSGNLNTGELFF
>TRBV6-6|.|TRBD2|TRBJ2-3
TGTGCCAGCAGACTTACTAGCGGGAGGGTTGCAGATACGCAGTATTTT
CASRLTSGRVADTQYF
>TRBV11-3|.|TRBD2|TRBJ2-5
TGTGCCAGCAGCCCAGGGATAGCGGGAGGAGGGAAAGAGACCCAGTACTTC
CASSPGIAGGGKETQYF
>TRBV5-1|many|TRBD1|TRBJ1-2
TGCGCCAGCGGTATAGGACAGGGGGCGATTAACTATGGCTACACCTTC
CASGIGQGAINYGYTF
>TRBV23-1|.|.|TRBJ2-2
.
CASSPLSGGTPGSCFF
>TRBV12-3/TRBV12-4|many|.|TRBJ1-3
TGTGCCAGCAGTCGACCGGGGGCCTCTGGAAACACCATATATTTT
CASSRPGASGNTIYF
>TRBV5-1|.|TRBD2|TRBJ2-2
TGCGCCAGCAGCTTCACTAGCGGAAACACCGGGGAGCTGTTTTTT
CASSFTSGNTGELFF
>TRBV5-1|many|TRBD1|TRBJ2-2
TGCGCCAGCAGCTTGCAGACAGGGCAGAACACCGGGGAGCTGTTTTTT
CASSLQTGQNTGELFF
>TRBV11-3|many|TRBD2|TRBJ2-3
TGTGCCAGCAGCTTAGGGACACTAGCGGGGCAGAGCACAGATACGCAGTATTTT
CASSLGTLAGQSTDTQYF
>TRBV10-3|.|TRBD2|TRBJ2-5
TGTGCCATCAGTGGTCGACGGGGAGGGGAGACCCAGTACTTC
CAISGRRGGETQYF
>TRBV29-1|many|.|TRBJ1-6
TGCAGCGTCGCGGACTCCTATAATTCACCCCTCCACTTT
CSVADSYNSPLHF
>TRBV6-2/TRBV6-3|many|.|TRBJ1-5
TGTGCCAGCACCTCCCGACCAGGGACTGGCAATCAGCCCCAGCATTTT
CASTSRPGTGNQPQHF